This TCR beta chain emerged from a study of blood T cell repertoires in COVID-19. For the study at large: Specimens from acute and convalescent COVID-19 originated in the United States, Italy and Spain. PBMCs, B-cell-depleted T cells, or T cells provided the cDNA or gDNA that made up the material.

Trimming cost V 3 bases and J 8 bases; bases outside gene matches: 16. The CDR3 runs 17 residues. Germline V CDR1 and CDR2: SGHVS, FNYEAQ. As processed by the authors: Reference gene primers were amplified, and this amplification served to estimate nucleated cell counts. The repertoire was sequenced with immunoSEQ multiplex PCR; TCRdb's copy has only in-frame clones and lacks some. Clone size and V and J calls were adopted from that table, with D and trimming inferred from the DNA. The sample has roughly 260,000 clones, approximately 77% seen once; the top ten hold under 3.5%. The sequencing input was peripheral blood. V gene TRBV7-6 combines with J gene TRBJ2-1, with 7 bases fitting TRBD2. The receptor comes from a young woman with acute or convalescent COVID-19. CDR3 bases: TGTGCCAGCAGCTTGGGGGGGAGTGGACTAGTGAAGGATGAGCAGTTCTTC. Its protein is CASSLGGSGLVKDEQFF.